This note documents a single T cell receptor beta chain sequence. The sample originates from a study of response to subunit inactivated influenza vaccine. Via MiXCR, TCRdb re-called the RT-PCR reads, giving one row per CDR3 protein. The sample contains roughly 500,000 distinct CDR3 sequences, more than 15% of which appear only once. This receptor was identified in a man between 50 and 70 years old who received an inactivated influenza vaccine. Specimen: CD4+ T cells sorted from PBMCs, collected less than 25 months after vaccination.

CDR3 DNA sequence: TGTGCCACCAGCAGAGTTGACAGGGCCGCGTGGCAGCCCCAGCATTTT. Translation gives CATSRVDRAAWQPQHF. The rearrangement links TRBV15 to TRBJ1-5, with 7 bases matching TRBD1. This CDR3 has 16 amino acids. Trimming at V came to 1 base and at J to 7 bases, leaving 10 bases not matched to a gene. The germline gives CDR1 LNHNV, CDR2 YYDKDF (reference sequence).